Sequencing of this T cell receptor (beta chain) was carried out in a study of blood T cell repertoires in COVID-19. The germline V gene has CDR1 SNHLY and CDR2 FYNNEI. The CDR3 runs to 17 residues. Trimming removed 4 bases from V and 6 bases from J, with 24 bases in between. Libraries were prepared by immunoSEQ multiplex PCR; TCRdb keeps only in-frame clonotypes and omits some of them. The data show 200,000 or so clones, roughly three quarters seen once. Sequencing was performed on peripheral blood. The chain combines TRBV2 with TRBJ1-2; D perhaps matches TRBD1 (5 bases). This receptor was identified in a man in his sixties with active or convalescent COVID-19. The CDR3 DNA reads TGTGCCAGCAGTGTTGGGGCAGCTCAGTTTCTCAAGAATGGCTACACCTTC. Translation gives CASSVGAAQFLKNGYTF.